This TCR beta chain derives from a study of blood T cell repertoires in COVID-19. Measured with immunoSEQ multiplex PCR; TCRdb has only the in-frame clones, and not every one. This sample has approximately 75,000 clones, with around 80% found just once. The receptor was isolated from a man aged 50-59 years with COVID-19, enrolled during active disease. The specimen sequenced was peripheral blood.

The CDR3 here is CASSMGTGPNYGYTF. The CDR3 coding sequence is TGTGCCAGTAGTATGGGGACAGGCCCCAACTATGGCTACACCTTC. This chain links TRBV19 with TRBJ1-2; 8 bases agree with TRBD1. In germline, CDR1 is LNHDA, CDR2 SQIVND (reference sequence). The trim removed 3 bases at V and 2 bases at J, leaving 5 bases unmatched. The CDR3 is made up of 15 amino acids. The entire variable domain, with the rest obtained from reference TRBV19 and TRBJ1-2, is as follows: DGGITQSPKYLFRKEGQNVTLSCEQNLNHDAMYWYRQDPGQGLRLIYYSQIVNDFQKGDIAEGYSVSREKKESFPLTVTSAQKNPTAFYLCASSMGTGPNYGYTFGSGTRLTVV.